The present entry profiles one TCR beta chain with its context. These data come from a study of regulatory T cells in long-lasting Graves disease. Trimming shortened V by 2 bases and J by 6 bases, and 16 bases separated the two germline ends. The CDR3 is made up of 16 amino acids. Time point: newly diagnosed GD, antithyroid drugs for less than 3 months. Extracted PBMC RNA gave rise to the TCR library. According to the study, TCR beta libraries were built with iRepertoire HTBI primers and CDR3-region Arm-PCR. TCRdb re-derived calls from the multiplex PCR reads in MiXCR, one entry per CDR3 protein. The sample gives hundreds of thousands of distinct CDR3 sequences, around 15% of which show up once; around 11% is in the top ten. These data were also filed under a second study, of T cells in Graves' hyperthyroidism and ophthalmopathy.

The chain joins TRBV12-3 or TRBV12-4 to TRBJ2-2, with D perhaps being TRBD1 or TRBD2 (5 bases each). The sequence was obtained from a man aged 18 to 35 with Graves disease. The source material was peripheral blood mononuclear cells (PBMCs), sampled at new diagnosis, from a patient treated with antithyroid drugs. CDR3 in DNA: TGTGCCAGCAGTTTAAGTTGGGGACCTTCGGCCGGGGAGCTGTTTTTT. Protein: CASSLSWGPSAGELFF.